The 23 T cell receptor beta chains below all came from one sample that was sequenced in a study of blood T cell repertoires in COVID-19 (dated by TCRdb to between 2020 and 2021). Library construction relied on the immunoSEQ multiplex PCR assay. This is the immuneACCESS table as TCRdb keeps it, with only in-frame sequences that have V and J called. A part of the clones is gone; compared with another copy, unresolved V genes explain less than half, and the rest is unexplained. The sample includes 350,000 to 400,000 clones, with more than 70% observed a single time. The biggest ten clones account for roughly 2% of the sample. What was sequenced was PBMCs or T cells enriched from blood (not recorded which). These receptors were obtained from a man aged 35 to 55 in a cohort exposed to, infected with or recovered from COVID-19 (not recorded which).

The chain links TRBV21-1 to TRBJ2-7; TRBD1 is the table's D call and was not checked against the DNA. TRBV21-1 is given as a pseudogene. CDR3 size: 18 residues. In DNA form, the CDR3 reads TGTGCCAGCAGCCCTTGGATGGTGGGCCAGACCCGCTCCTACGAGCAGTACTTC. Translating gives CASSPWMVGQTRSYEQYF.

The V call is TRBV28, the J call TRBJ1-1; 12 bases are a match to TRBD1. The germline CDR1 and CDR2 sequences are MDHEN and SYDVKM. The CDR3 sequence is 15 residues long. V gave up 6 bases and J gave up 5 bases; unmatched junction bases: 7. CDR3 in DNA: TGTGCCAGCAGGGGCCGGGACAGGGGGCTAACTGAAGCTTTCTTT. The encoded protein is CASRGRDRGLTEAFF. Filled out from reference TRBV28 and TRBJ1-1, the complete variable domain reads DVKVTQSSRYLVKRTGEKVFLECVQDMDHENMFWYRQDPGLGLRLIYFSYDVKMKEKGDIPEGYSVSREKKERFSLILESASTNQTSMYLCASRGRDRGLTEAFFGQGTRLTVV.

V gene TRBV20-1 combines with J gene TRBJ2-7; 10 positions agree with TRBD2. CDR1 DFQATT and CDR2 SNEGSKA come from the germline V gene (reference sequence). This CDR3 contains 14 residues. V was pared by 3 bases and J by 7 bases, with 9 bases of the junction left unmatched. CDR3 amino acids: CSASWALAGEEQYF. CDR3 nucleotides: TGCAGTGCTAGTTGGGCCCTAGCGGGAGAGGAGCAGTACTTC.

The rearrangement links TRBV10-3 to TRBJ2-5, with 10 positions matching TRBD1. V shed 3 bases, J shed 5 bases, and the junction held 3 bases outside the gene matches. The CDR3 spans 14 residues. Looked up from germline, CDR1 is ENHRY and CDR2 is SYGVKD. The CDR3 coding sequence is TGTGCCATCAGTGATGGACAGGGGGACGAGACCCAGTACTTC. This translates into CAISDGQGDETQYF.

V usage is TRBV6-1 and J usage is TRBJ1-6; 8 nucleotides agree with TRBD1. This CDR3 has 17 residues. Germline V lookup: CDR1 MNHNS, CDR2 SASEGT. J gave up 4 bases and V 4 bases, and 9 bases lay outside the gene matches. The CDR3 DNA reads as TGTGCCAGCAGTGTCGGGACAGGCGACTATTATAATTCACCCCTCCACTTT. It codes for CASSVGTGDYYNSPLHF.

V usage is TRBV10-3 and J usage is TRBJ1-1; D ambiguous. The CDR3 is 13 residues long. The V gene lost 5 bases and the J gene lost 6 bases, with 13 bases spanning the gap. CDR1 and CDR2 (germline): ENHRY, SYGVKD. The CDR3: CAISLSLRAEAFF. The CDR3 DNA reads TGTGCCATCAGTTTATCCCTCCGCGCTGAAGCTTTCTTT.

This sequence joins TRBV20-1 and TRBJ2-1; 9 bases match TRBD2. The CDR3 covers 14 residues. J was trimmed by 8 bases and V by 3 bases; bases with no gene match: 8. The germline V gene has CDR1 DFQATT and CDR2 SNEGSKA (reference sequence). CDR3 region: CSASTVAGVYEQFF. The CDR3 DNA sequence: TGCAGTGCTAGTACGGTAGCGGGAGTTTATGAGCAGTTCTTC.

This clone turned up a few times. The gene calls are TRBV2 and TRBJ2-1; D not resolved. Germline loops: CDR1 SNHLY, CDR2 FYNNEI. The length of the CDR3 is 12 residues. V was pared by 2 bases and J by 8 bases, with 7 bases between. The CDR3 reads CASSEYFYEQFF. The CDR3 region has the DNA TGTGCCAGCAGTGAATATTTCTATGAGCAGTTCTTC.

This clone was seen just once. CDR3 residues: CAISESAGMNTEAFF. Written as DNA, the CDR3 is TGTGCCATCAGTGAATCGGCAGGAATGAACACTGAAGCTTTCTTT. The genes are TRBV10-3 and TRBJ1-1; D call uncertain. V shed 3 bases and J shed 0 bases, with 11 bases lying between them. The length of the CDR3 is 15 residues. Per germline, CDR1 ENHRY and CDR2 SYGVKD.

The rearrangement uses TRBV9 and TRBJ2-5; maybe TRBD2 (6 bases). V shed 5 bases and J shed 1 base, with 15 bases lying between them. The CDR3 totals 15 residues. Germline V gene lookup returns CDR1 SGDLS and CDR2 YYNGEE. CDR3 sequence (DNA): TGTGCCAGCAGTCCTTCCCCCGGGAGCCAAGAGACCCAGTACTTC. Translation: CASSPSPGSQETQYF.

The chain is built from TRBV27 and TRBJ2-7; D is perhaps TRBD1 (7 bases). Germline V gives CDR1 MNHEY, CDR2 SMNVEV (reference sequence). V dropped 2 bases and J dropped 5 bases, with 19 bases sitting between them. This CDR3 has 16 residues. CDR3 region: CASSLAGPRGVDEQYF. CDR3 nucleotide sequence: TGTGCCAGCAGTTTAGCGGGACCCAGGGGGGTCGACGAGCAGTACTTC.

For the CDR3, the DNA is TGCGCCAGCAGTCTTACTAGCGGGTCCAGCACAGATACGCAGTATTTT. It specifies CASSLTSGSSTDTQYF. V gene TRBV10-1 combines with J gene TRBJ2-3, with 9 bases that match TRBD2. CDR1 is WNHNN, CDR2 SYGVQD, per germline (reference sequence). The CDR3 is 16 residues long. J lost 0 bases, V lost 5 bases, and 6 bases had no gene match.

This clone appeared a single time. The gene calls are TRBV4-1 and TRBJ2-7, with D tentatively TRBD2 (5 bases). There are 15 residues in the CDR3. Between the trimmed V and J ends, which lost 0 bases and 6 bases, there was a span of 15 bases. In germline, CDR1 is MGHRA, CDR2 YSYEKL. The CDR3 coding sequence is TGCGCCAGCAGCCAAGATCGGCTCCGGGGTCCCGAGCAGTACTTC. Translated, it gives CASSQDRLRGPEQYF.

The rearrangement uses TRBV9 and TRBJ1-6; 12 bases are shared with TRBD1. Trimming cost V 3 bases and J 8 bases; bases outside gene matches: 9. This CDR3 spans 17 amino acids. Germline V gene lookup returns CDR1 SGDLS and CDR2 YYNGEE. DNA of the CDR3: TGTGCCAGCAGCGCCCACCCTGGGACAGGGGGCGATTCACCCCTCCACTTT. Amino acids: CASSAHPGTGGDSPLHF.

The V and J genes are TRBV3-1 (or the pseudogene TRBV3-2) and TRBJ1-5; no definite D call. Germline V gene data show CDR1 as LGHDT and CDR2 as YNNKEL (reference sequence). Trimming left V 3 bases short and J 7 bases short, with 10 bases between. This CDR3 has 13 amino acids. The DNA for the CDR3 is TGTGCCAGCAGCCAGGGAGTTTGGCAGCCCCAGCATTTT. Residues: CASSQGVWQPQHF.

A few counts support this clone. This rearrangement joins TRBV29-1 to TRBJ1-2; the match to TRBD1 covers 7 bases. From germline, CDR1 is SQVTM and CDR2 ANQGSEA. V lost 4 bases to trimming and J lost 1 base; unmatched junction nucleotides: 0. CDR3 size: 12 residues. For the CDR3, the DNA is TGCAGCGTTGGACAGGGTAACTATGGCTACACCTTC. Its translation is CSVGQGNYGYTF.

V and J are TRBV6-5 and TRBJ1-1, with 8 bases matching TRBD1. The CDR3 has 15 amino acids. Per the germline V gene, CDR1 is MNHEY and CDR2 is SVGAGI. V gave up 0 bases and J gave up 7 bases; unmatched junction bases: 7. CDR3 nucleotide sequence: TGTGCCAGCAGTTACTCGGGACAGGCAAGGGTTGAAGCTTTCTTT. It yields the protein CASSYSGQARVEAFF.

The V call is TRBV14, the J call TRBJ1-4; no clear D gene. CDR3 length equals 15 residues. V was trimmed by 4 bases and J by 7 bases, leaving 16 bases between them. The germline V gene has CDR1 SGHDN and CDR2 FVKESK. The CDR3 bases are TGTGCCAGCAGCCGAGTCCGTTACGTCGGTGAAAAACTGTTTTTT. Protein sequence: CASSRVRYVGEKLFF.

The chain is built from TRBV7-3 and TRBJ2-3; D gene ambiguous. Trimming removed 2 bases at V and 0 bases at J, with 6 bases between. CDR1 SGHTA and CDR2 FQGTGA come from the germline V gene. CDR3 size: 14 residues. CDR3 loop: CASSLFSSTDTQYF. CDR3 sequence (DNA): TGTGCCAGCAGCTTATTCAGTAGCACAGATACGCAGTATTTT.

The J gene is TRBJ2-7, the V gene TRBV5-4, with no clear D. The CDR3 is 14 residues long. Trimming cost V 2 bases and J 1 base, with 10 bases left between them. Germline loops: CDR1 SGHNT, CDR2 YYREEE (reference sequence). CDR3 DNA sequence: TGTGCCAGCAGCTTTGAGAGGATATCCTACGAGCAGTACTTC. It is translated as CASSFERISYEQYF.

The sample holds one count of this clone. CDR3 protein: CASSEAGDWEKLFF. CDR3 sequence (DNA): TGTGCCAGCAGTGAAGCAGGGGATTGGGAAAAACTGTTTTTT. This chain links TRBV6-1 with TRBJ1-4; maybe TRBD1 (5 bases). Germline V CDR1 and CDR2: MNHNS, SASEGT. V gave up 0 bases and J gave up 8 bases, with 10 bases separating them. The CDR3 is 14 amino acids.

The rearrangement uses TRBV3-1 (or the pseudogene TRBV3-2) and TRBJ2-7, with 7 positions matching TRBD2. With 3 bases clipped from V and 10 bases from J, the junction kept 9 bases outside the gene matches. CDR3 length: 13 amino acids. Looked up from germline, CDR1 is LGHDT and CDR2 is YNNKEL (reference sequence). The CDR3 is CASSQPGTTTQYF. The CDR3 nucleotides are TGTGCCAGCAGCCAGCCCGGGACTACCACCCAGTACTTC.

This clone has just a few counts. CDR3 residues: CASSVAGGDTQYF. The CDR3 DNA reads TGTGCCAGCAGTGTGGCGGGAGGAGATACGCAGTATTTT. V is TRBV2 and J is TRBJ2-3; TRBD2 matches at 8 bases. V dropped 4 bases and J dropped 5; count of bases not matched to a gene: 2. There are 13 residues in the CDR3. Looked up from germline, CDR1 is SNHLY and CDR2 is FYNNEI.